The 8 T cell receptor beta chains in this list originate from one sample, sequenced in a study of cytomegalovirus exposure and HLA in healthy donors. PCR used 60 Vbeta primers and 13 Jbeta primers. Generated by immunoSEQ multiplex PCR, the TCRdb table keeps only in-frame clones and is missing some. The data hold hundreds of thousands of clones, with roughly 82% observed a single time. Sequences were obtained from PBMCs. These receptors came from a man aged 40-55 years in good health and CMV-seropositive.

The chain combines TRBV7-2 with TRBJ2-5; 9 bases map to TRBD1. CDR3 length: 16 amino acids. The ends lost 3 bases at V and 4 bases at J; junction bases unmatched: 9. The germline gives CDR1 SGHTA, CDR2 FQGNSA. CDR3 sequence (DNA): TGTGCCAGCAGCTTCACCAGGACAGGGGCACGAGAGACCCAGTACTTC. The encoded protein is CASSFTRTGARETQYF. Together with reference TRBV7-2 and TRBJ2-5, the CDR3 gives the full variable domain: GAGVSQSPSNKVTEKGKDVELRCDPISGHTALYWYRQSLGQGLEFLIYFQGNSAPDKSGLPSDRFSAERTGGSVSTLTIQRTQQEDSAVYLCASSFTRTGARETQYFGPGTRLLVL.

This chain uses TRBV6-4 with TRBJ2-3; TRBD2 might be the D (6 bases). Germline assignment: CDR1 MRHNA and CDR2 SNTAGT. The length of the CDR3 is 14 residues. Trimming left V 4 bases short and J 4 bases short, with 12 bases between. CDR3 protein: CASSGFGRADTQYF. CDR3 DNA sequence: TGTGCCAGCAGTGGGTTCGGGAGAGCAGATACGCAGTATTTT.

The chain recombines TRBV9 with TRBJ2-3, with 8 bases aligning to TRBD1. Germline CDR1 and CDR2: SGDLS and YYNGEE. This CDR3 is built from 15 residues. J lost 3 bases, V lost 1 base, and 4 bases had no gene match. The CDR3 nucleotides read TGTGCCAGCAGCGTACAGGGGGCCCTTACAGATACGCAGTATTTT. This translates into CASSVQGALTDTQYF.

This CDR3 reads CASSSGLNPSYEQYF. In DNA, the CDR3 is TGTGCCAGCAGTTCGGGACTCAATCCCTCCTACGAGCAGTACTTC. The chain combines TRBV27 with TRBJ2-7; tentative D call: TRBD2 (6 bases). There are 15 residues in the CDR3. Per germline, CDR1 MNHEY and CDR2 SMNVEV (reference sequence). V dropped 4 bases and J dropped 0 bases, with 13 bases sitting between them.

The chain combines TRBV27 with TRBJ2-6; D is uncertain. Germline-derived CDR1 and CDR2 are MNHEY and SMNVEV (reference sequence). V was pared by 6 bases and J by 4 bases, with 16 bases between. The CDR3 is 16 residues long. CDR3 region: CASRILDSSGANVLTF. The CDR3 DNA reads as TGTGCCAGCAGAATTCTCGACTCCTCGGGGGCCAACGTCCTGACTTTC.

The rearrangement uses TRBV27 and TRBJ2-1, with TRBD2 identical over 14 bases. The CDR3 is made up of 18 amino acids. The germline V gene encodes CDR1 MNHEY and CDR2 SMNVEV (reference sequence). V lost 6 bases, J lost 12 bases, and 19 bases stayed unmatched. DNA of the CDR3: TGTGCCAGCAGGACCTACTATACCGGGACTAGCGGGAGTATTCCGCAGTTCTTC. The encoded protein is CASRTYYTGTSGSIPQFF.

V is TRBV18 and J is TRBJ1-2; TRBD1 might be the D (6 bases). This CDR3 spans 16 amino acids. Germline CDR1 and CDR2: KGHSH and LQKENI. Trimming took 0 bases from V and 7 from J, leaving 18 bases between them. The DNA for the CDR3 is TGTGCCAGCTCACCACCGCTCGGCGGGGGCCGGGGTGGCTACACCTTC. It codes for CASSPPLGGGRGGYTF.

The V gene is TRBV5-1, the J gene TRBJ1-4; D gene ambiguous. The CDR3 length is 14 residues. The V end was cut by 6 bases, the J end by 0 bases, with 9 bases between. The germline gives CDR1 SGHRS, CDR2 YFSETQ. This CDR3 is CASTLGTTNEKLFF. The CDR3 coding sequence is TGCGCCAGCACCCTAGGTACAACTAATGAAAAACTGTTTTTT.